The clone carrying this TCR beta chain was detected only a few times. No antigen is known for it. The data derive from a study of early T cells in non-severe SARS-CoV-2 infection. Study-level background: The authors sequenced bulk RNA from unsorted whole blood, leaving chains unpaired. Study-level findings and limits: CD4 and private specificities were missed by VDJdb matching, which favored anti-spike CD8 responses.

Unique molecular identifiers (one per individual cDNA molecule) were attached. TCRdb passed the 5' RACE reads through MiXCR, listing each CDR3 protein once. The sample shows fewer than 100,000 distinct CDR3 sequences, roughly 16% of them seen only once. Sequencing was done on a sample of whole blood. The TCR originated in an adult who was a healthcare worker with PCR-confirmed SARS-CoV-2 infection or an uninfected control (not recorded which).

The DNA of the CDR3 is TGCAGCGTCCCGGGACTAGCGGGAGTTGAGACCCAGTACTTC. Amino acids: CSVPGLAGVETQYF. This chain joins TRBV29-1 and TRBJ2-5, with 14 positions matching TRBD2. Germline CDR1 is SQVTM and CDR2 is ANQGSEA. Trimming cost V 6 bases and J 5 bases; bases outside gene matches: 5. The CDR3 is made up of 14 amino acids.